The clone carrying this T cell receptor beta chain has a handful of counts. TCRdb reanalysed the 5' RACE reads using MiXCR and keeps one entry per CDR3 protein. This table has 150,000 to 200,000 distinct CDR3 sequences, roughly 11% appearing once. The data were taken from a study of T cells after yellow fever vaccination. The clonotype comes from a man aged 18 to 29 who received the YFV17D yellow fever vaccine. The specimen comprised CD8+ T cells sorted from PBMCs, sampled 15 days after the yellow fever booster vaccination.

The CDR3 DNA reads as TGTGCCAGCAGTTTAGGGCTAGCGGGGGCCTACAATGAGCAGTTCTTC. The encoded protein is CASSLGLAGAYNEQFF. The chain carries TRBV28 and TRBJ2-1; 10 nucleotides match TRBD2. In germline, CDR1 is MDHEN, CDR2 SYDVKM. CDR3 length: 16 amino acids. J was trimmed by 2 bases and V by 2 bases; bases with no gene match: 3.